This T cell receptor (beta chain) was captured in a study of CD8+CD57+ T cells in acquired aplastic anemia. Genomic DNA served as template for TCR beta VDJ and CDR3 profiling. TCRdb re-analysed the reads in MiXCR, keeping a single row per CDR3 protein. Of hundreds of thousands of distinct CDR3 sequences listed, about 44% are singletons. Patients chosen for sequencing had CD8+CD57+ cells that had expanded, as shown by flow cytometry. At least ten counts were recorded for this clonotype. Trimming took off 3 bases at V and 14 bases at J, with 20 bases between the two ends. The length of the CDR3 is 14 residues. From germline, CDR1 is SEHNR and CDR2 FQNEAQ (reference sequence).

The V call is TRBV7-9, the J call TRBJ2-1, with a possible D match to TRBD2 (5 bases). The clonotype originates from a human donor with aplastic anemia. Sequences were obtained from sorted CD4+, CD8+, or CD8+CD57+ T cells (not recorded which) from PBMCs. The CDR3 DNA is TGTGCCAGCAGCTTTAATCCCGGGGTCGTAGAGAAGTTCTTC. This gives the protein CASSFNPGVVEKFF.